Presented here are 18 T cell receptor beta chains from one specimen sequenced in a study of blood T cell repertoires in COVID-19. Only in-frame clones appear in the TCRdb table, and some are missing; sequencing was by immunoSEQ multiplex PCR. The sample shows about 36,000 clones, more than 60% of them seen only once. Sequencing was performed on peripheral blood. These receptors were obtained from a man aged 55 to 70 with active COVID-19.

V gene TRBV5-4 combines with J gene TRBJ2-1, with a possible D match to TRBD1 (5 bases). Trimming cost V 2 bases and J 0 bases, with 12 bases left between them. The CDR3 is 16 amino acids. Germline CDR1 and CDR2: SGHNT and YYREEE (reference sequence). CDR3 nucleotide sequence: TGTGCCAGCAGCTTTGAAGGGGCTTCCTCCTACAATGAGCAGTTCTTC. It encodes CASSFEGASSYNEQFF.

A few counts support this clone. The chain joins TRBV4-2 to TRBJ2-7; D call uncertain. V lost 0 bases, J lost 5 bases, and 5 bases lay in between. Per the germline V gene, CDR1 is LGHNA and CDR2 is YNFKEQ. The CDR3 sequence is 12 residues long. The CDR3, as DNA: TGTGCCAGCAGCCAAGATTACAACGAGCAGTACTTC. This translates into CASSQDYNEQYF.

The V and J genes are TRBV7-3 and TRBJ1-2, with TRBD1 identical over 8 bases. The CDR3 is made up of 13 amino acids. Trimming cost V 4 bases and J 6 bases; bases outside gene matches: 4. Germline assignment: CDR1 SGHTA and CDR2 FQGTGA. Here the CDR3 reads CASSSMTGDGYTF. CDR3 nucleotide sequence: TGTGCCAGCAGCTCGATGACAGGGGATGGCTACACCTTC.

This clone was found once. The V gene is TRBV4-3, the J gene TRBJ2-7; 7 bases map to TRBD1. Unmatched junction bases numbered 7, after V lost 1 base and J lost 4 bases. This CDR3 is built from 15 residues. CDR1 is LGHNA and CDR2 is YSLEER in the germline V gene. CDR3 coding DNA: TGCGCCAGCAGCCAAGCCGTCGACAGGGCGTACGAGCAGTACTTC. This translates into CASSQAVDRAYEQYF.

The chain combines TRBV30 with TRBJ2-5; no firm D call. CDR1 is GTSNPN, CDR2 SVGIG, per germline (reference sequence). Trimming removed 0 bases at V and 3 bases at J, with 8 bases between. CDR3 size: 13 residues. CDR3 protein: CAWSVQMKETQYF. CDR3 bases: TGTGCCTGGAGTGTACAGATGAAAGAGACCCAGTACTTC.

The rearrangement links TRBV6-5 to TRBJ1-3, with 9 bases fitting TRBD1. The CDR3 runs 14 residues. V lost 6 bases, J lost 7 bases, and 7 bases stayed unmatched. Germline V gene sequence: CDR1 MNHEY, CDR2 SVGAGI. CDR3 sequence reads: CASRSGQGRNTIYF. The DNA for the CDR3 is TGTGCCAGCAGATCCGGACAGGGGAGGAACACCATATATTTT.

The V gene is TRBV7-2, the J gene TRBJ1-5; D might be TRBD1 (6 bases). V lost 11 bases to trimming and J lost 3 bases, with 14 bases between them. Looked up from germline, CDR1 is SGHTA and CDR2 is FQGNSA. The CDR3 length is 13 residues. CDR3 protein: CAGSTGLNQPQHF. In DNA, the CDR3 is TGTGCCGGATCGACAGGTCTCAATCAGCCCCAGCATTTT.

J is TRBJ2-1 and V is TRBV7-2; 8 nucleotides agree with TRBD2. Germline CDR1 reads SGHTA; CDR2 reads FQGNSA. V shed 2 bases, J shed 8 bases, and the junction held 11 bases outside the gene matches. This CDR3 has 16 residues. CDR3 nucleotides: TGTGCCAGCAGCTTACAAAGCTTCCGGGGGGGGTATGAGCAGTTCTTC. It is translated as CASSLQSFRGGYEQFF. Complete variable domain (other parts from reference TRBV7-2 and TRBJ2-1): GAGVSQSPSNKVTEKGKDVELRCDPISGHTALYWYRQSLGQGLEFLIYFQGNSAPDKSGLPSDRFSAERTGGSVSTLTIQRTQQEDSAVYLCASSLQSFRGGYEQFFGPGTRLTVL.

V usage is TRBV30 and J usage is TRBJ1-2; weak D call: TRBD1 (5 bases). The germline V gene encodes CDR1 GTSNPN and CDR2 SVGIG (reference sequence). Trimming left V 0 bases short and J 8 bases short, with 16 bases between. The CDR3 covers 14 residues. CDR3 coding DNA: TGTGCCTGGAGTGTACGAGGGAGGGGCCGGGGCTACACCTTC. This translates into CAWSVRGRGRGYTF. Based on the CDR3 plus reference TRBV30 and TRBJ1-2, the full variable domain is SQTIHQWPATLVQPVGSPLSLECTVEGTSNPNLYWYRQAAGRGLQLLFYSVGIGQISSEVPQNLSASRPQDRQFILSSKKLLLSDSGFYLCAWSVRGRGRGYTFGSGTRLTVV.

This chain links TRBV7-2 with TRBJ2-7; 8 nucleotides match TRBD1. The CDR3 extends over 15 amino acids. Germline V lookup: CDR1 SGHTA, CDR2 FQGNSA. V shed 2 bases and J 6 bases; nucleotides not matched to a gene: 9. In DNA, the CDR3 is TGTGCCAGCAGCTTATATGACAGGGGCGCCTTCGAGCAGTACTTC. Its protein product is CASSLYDRGAFEQYF.

The chain joins TRBV3-1 (or the pseudogene TRBV3-2) to TRBJ2-7, with 8 nucleotides matching TRBD1. CDR1 is LGHDT, CDR2 YNNKEL, per germline (reference sequence). The CDR3 runs to 15 residues. The V segment lost 4 bases and the J segment 5 bases; nucleotides outside the gene matches: 10. The CDR3 region has the DNA TGTGCCAGCAGCCGAGCGACAGGGGCCGTCAACGAGCAGTACTTC. Residues: CASSRATGAVNEQYF.

This clone was seen a handful of times. The gene calls are TRBV6-5 and TRBJ1-2; D unclear. CDR3 size: 13 residues. Germline V gene data show CDR1 as MNHEY and CDR2 as SVGAGI. Trimming removed 2 bases at V and 0 bases at J, with 4 bases between. The CDR3 reads CASSYDSNYGYTF. The CDR3, as DNA: TGTGCCAGCAGTTACGACTCTAACTATGGCTACACCTTC.

This clone was seen once. The rearrangement uses TRBV7-8 and TRBJ2-7; TRBD2 might be the D (6 bases). The CDR3 runs to 15 residues. V dropped 6 bases and J dropped 6 bases, with 21 bases sitting between them. Germline CDR1 SGHVS, CDR2 FQNEAQ. The CDR3, as DNA: TGTGCCAGCAGTATTCCGGGGGACCGAGCGCCCGAGCAGTACTTC. The encoded protein is CASSIPGDRAPEQYF.

This chain joins TRBV7-2 and TRBJ1-6; D perhaps matches TRBD1 (5 bases). V was pared by 0 bases and J by 7 bases, with 7 bases between. CDR1 and CDR2 (germline): SGHTA, FQGNSA. The CDR3 has 14 residues. In nucleotides, the CDR3 is TGTGCCAGCAGCTTAGCCCGACAGAATTCACCCCTCCACTTT. Its protein product is CASSLARQNSPLHF.

This clone was seen just once. The chain couples TRBV14 to TRBJ2-7, with 9 positions matching TRBD1. This CDR3 comprises 15 residues. Germline-derived CDR1 and CDR2 are SGHDN and FVKESK. Trimming cost V 5 bases and J 6 bases; bases outside gene matches: 11. The CDR3 protein is CASSWPRTGEGEQYF. CDR3 DNA sequence: TGTGCCAGCAGCTGGCCCCGGACAGGGGAAGGCGAGCAGTACTTC. The full variable domain, rest sourced from reference TRBV14 and TRBJ2-7, is EAGVTQFPSHSVIEKGQTVTLRCDPISGHDNLYWYRRVMGKEIKFLLHFVKESKQDESGMPNNRFLAERTGGTYSTLKVQPAELEDSGVYFCASSWPRTGEGEQYFGPGTRLTVT.

This clone was counted a few times. The rearrangement joins TRBV7-9 to TRBJ1-5; 8 positions agree with TRBD1. The CDR3 totals 14 residues. V lost 3 bases to trimming and J lost 10 bases; unmatched junction nucleotides: 8. Germline V gene sequence: CDR1 SEHNR, CDR2 FQNEAQ (reference sequence). CDR3 DNA: TGTGCCAGCAGCTTGGGACAGGCCCAGGTCCCCCAGCATTTT. This codes for CASSLGQAQVPQHF. The full variable domain, its missing parts supplied by reference TRBV7-9 and TRBJ1-5, is DTGVSQNPRHKITKRGQNVTFRCDPISEHNRLYWYRQTLGQGPEFLTYFQNEAQLEKSRLLSDRFSAERPKGSFSTLEIQRTEQGDSAMYLCASSLGQAQVPQHFGDGTRLSIL.

The chain recombines TRBV7-8 with TRBJ2-4; 11 bases fit TRBD1. CDR3 length: 15 amino acids. Looked up from germline, CDR1 is SGHVS and CDR2 is FQNEAQ. The trim removed 4 bases at V and 6 bases at J, leaving 5 bases unmatched. As DNA, the CDR3 is TGTGCCAGCAGCTCCGGACAGGGGGCTTTAAACATTCAGTACTTC. Its protein product is CASSSGQGALNIQYF.

The chain links TRBV14 to TRBJ1-6; TRBD1 might be the D (5 bases). The CDR3 has 15 amino acids. Trimming stripped 1 base from V and 10 bases from J, with 14 bases between. Germline values: CDR1 SGHDN, CDR2 FVKESK. The CDR3 nucleotides read TGTGCCAGCAGCCAAGTTGGGGGAGGGGTCTCACCCCTCCACTTT. Its translation: CASSQVGGGVSPLHF.